This T cell receptor (beta chain) originates from a study of T cell changes during pregnancy in multiple sclerosis. Unmatched junction bases numbered 4, after V lost 2 bases and J lost 7 bases. Looked up from germline, CDR1 is PRHDT and CDR2 is FYEKMQ (reference sequence). This CDR3 contains 14 residues. Profiled with immunoSEQ multiplex PCR; TCRdb holds only in-frame clones, not every one. Among 35,000 to 50,000 clones, roughly nine tenths were seen once, and the ten largest hold 0.95% to 1.5%. The rearrangement uses TRBV13 and TRBJ1-2, with 10 bases identical to TRBD1. The starting material was CD4+ T cells from peripheral blood mononuclear cells, obtained after pregnancy. This receptor was identified in a female donor with multiple sclerosis, enrolled in a pregnancy study. CDR3 nucleotides: TGTGCCAGCAGCTTAAGACAGGGGGCAACTGGCTACACCTTC. Translated: CASSLRQGATGYTF.